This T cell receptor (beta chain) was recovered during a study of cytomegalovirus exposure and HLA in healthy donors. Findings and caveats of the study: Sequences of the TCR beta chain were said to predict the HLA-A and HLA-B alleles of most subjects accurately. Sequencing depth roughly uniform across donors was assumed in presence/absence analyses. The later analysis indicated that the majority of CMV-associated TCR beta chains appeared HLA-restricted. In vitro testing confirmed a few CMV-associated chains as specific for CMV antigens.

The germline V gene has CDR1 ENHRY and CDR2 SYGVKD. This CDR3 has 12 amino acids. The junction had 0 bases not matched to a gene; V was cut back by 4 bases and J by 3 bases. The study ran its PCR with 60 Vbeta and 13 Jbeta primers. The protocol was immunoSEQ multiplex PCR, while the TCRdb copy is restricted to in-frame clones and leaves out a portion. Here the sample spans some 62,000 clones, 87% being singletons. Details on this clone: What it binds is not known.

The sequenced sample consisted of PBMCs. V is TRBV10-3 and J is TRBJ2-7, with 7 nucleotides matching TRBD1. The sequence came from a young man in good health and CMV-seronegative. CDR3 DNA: TGTGCCATCAGTGGGGACAGCTACGAGCAGTACTTC. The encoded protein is CAISGDSYEQYF.